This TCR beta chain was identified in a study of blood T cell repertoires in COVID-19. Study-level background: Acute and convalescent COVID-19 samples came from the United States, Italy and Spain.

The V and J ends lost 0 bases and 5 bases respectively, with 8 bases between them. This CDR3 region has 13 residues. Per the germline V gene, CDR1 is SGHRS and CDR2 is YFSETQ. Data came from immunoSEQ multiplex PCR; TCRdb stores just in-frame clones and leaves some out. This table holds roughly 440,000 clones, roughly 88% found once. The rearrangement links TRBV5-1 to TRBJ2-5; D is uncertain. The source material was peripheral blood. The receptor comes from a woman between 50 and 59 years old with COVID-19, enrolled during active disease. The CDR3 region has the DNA TGCGCCAGCAGCTTGGGACTCAAGGAGACCCAGTACTTC. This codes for CASSLGLKETQYF.